This TCR beta chain was profiled in a study of T cell repertoires in cytomegalovirus infection (dated by TCRdb to the late 2010s). Context from the whole study: The peptide stimulations were aimed at well-studied HLA-B-restricted epitopes as well as recently identified HLA-C-restricted CMV epitopes, whose presentation resists viral immunomodulation. Donor HLA type was relevant to the analysis, as public TCR beta signatures indicated carriage of CMV infection together with the matching HLA type.

What the authors observed across the whole study: The ex vivo response was dominated by HLA-C-restricted CMV-specific TCR beta clonotypes, which also provided the single most frequent clonotype in two of eight donors. Carriers of CMV infection plus the relevant HLA type were discriminated by the cumulative frequency of public TCR beta family members in the study cohort and in an independent approximately 360-donor cohort.

A word on this clonotype: What this receptor recognizes is not known. No quality values exist for individual bases; no much larger clone is one base distant.

The treatment or condition label of this sample denotes: in vitro stimulation with specific CMV peptide epitopes to enrich CMV-specific T cells. Sequencing was carried out with an Illumina HiSeq 1500. TCRdb reanalyzed the raw reads on its own, using fastp at Q25 for trimming and MiXCR for clone calling, and kept in-frame beta chains. Rows with one shared CDR3 protein collapse into an entry with the most common genes and DNA. This sample gives 750,000 to 900,000 distinct CDR3 sequences in total; almost 30% of them show up just once. The biggest ten clones account for about an eighth of the sample. V gives up 7 bases and J gives up 5 bases, and the segment between their germline ends measures 14 bases. Per the germline V gene, SGHVS is the CDR1 and FNYEAQ is the CDR2. From the cysteine through the phenylalanine, the CDR3 covers 13 amino acids. Just the 39-base CDR3 DNA is kept, in frame starting at base 1.

The receptor's source is a human donor in good health (CMV status not recorded). Some clones in this sample may be carry-over from other donors' samples. Recombination linked TRBV7-6 to TRBJ2-5, with the D gene uncertain. The sample was cultured CD8+ T cells from PBMCs, taken from culture after CMV antigen stimulation. The CDR3 corresponds to CASIPALGETQYF. The bases read TGTGCCAGCATCCCGGCTCTGGGGGAGACCCAGTACTTC. The full variable domain, completed from the reference TRBV7-6 and TRBJ2-5 proteins outside the CDR3, reads GAGVSQSPRYKVTKRGQDVALRCDPISGHVSLYWYRQALGQGPEFLTYFNYEAQQDKSGLPNDRFSAERPEGSISTLTIQRTEQRDSAMYRCASIPALGETQYFGPGTRLLVL.